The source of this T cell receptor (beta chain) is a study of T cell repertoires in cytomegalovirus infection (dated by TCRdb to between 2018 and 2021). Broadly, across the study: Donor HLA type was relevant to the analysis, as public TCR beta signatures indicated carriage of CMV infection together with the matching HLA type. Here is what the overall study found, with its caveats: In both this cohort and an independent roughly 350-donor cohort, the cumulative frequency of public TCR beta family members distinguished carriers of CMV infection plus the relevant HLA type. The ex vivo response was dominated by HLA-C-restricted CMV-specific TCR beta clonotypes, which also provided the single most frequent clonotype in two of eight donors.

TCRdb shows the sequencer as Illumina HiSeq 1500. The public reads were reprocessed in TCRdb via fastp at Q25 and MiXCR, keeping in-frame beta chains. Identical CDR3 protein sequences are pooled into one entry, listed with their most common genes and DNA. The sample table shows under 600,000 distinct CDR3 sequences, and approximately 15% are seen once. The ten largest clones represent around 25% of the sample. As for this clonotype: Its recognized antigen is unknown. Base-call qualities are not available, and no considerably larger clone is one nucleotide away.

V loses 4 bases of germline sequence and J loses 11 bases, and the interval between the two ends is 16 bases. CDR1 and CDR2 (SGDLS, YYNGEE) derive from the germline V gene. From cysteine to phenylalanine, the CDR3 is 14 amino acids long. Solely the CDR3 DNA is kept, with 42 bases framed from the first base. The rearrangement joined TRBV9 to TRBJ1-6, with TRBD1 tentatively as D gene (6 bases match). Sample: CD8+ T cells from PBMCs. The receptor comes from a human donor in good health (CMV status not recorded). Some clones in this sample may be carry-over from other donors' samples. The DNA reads TGTGCCAGCAGCCTTGCAGGGGCTAGAGCACCCCTCCACTTT. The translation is CASSLAGARAPLHF.